What follows are 5 T cell receptor beta chains derived from one specimen sequenced in a study of early T cells in non-severe SARS-CoV-2 infection. From the 5' RACE reads, TCRdb called clonotypes with MiXCR, one entry per CDR3 protein. Of 99,000 or so distinct CDR3 sequences in the sample, roughly 15% were seen once. The sequencing input was whole blood. Receptors were obtained from an adult who was a healthcare worker with PCR-confirmed SARS-CoV-2 infection or an uninfected control (not recorded which).

The chain combines TRBV5-1 with TRBJ2-3; 9 bases are shared with TRBD1. The ends lost 3 bases at V and 1 base at J; junction bases unmatched: 0. This CDR3 contains 14 residues. Germline CDR1 SGHRS, CDR2 YFSETQ. The CDR3 nucleotides are TGCGCCAGCAGCTGGACAGGGGGCACAGATACGCAGTATTTT. Translation gives CASSWTGGTDTQYF.

This chain links TRBV29-1 with TRBJ1-1; D remains ambiguous. The CDR3 consists of 12 residues. V lost 0 bases to trimming and J lost 8 bases, with 10 bases between them. In germline, CDR1 is SQVTM, CDR2 ANQGSEA. The chain's CDR3 is CSVEDGLSEAFF. The CDR3 DNA is TGCAGCGTTGAAGATGGGCTTAGCGAAGCTTTCTTT.

The sample holds a few counts of this clonotype. The chain has TRBV6-4 and TRBJ2-1, with 8 bases matching TRBD2. The CDR3 length is 17 residues. Looked up from germline, CDR1 is MRHNA and CDR2 is SNTAGT. Losses at the gene ends were 6 bases for V and 1 base for J; bases not matched to a gene: 11. The CDR3 nucleotides read TGTGCCAGCAGCGCCCGGGGTACGGGGGGGTCCTACAATGAGCAGTTCTTC. Translation: CASSARGTGGSYNEQFF.

V usage is TRBV9 and J usage is TRBJ1-5; tentatively, D is TRBD1 (5 bases). Trimming stripped 0 bases from V and 8 bases from J, with 9 bases between. Germline V lookup: CDR1 SGDLS, CDR2 YYNGEE. CDR3 length: 13 residues. The CDR3 nucleotides read TGTGCCAGCAGCGTAGGAGGGGCTGAGCCCCAGCATTTT. Its protein product is CASSVGGAEPQHF.

This clonotype was counted ten times or more. The V gene is TRBV7-9, the J gene TRBJ1-5; D is uncertain. Germline V gene sequence: CDR1 SEHNR, CDR2 FQNEAQ (reference sequence). The CDR3 runs to 12 residues. V was pared by 3 bases and J by 7 bases, with 7 bases between. The CDR3 nucleotides are TGTGCCAGCAGCTTTCCGGGGCAGCCCCAGCATTTT. Protein: CASSFPGQPQHF.